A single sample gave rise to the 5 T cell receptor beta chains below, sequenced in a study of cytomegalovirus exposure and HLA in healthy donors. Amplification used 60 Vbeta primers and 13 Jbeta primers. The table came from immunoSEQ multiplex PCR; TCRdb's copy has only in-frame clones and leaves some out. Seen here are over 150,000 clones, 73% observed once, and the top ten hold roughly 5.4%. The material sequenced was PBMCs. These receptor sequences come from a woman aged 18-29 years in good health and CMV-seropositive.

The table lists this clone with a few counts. The CDR3 sequence: CASSLAGAQETQYF. The CDR3 nucleotides read TGTGCTAGCTCGCTAGCGGGGGCCCAAGAGACCCAGTACTTC. This chain connects TRBV7-7 to TRBJ2-5; 10 positions match TRBD2. Looked up from germline, CDR1 is SSHAT and CDR2 is FNYEAQ (reference sequence). This CDR3 spans 14 amino acids.

The CDR3 is CASSLPTGWNYGYTF. Here the CDR3 DNA reads TGTGCCAGCAGCCTCCCGACAGGATGGAACTATGGCTACACCTTC. The chain is built from TRBV7-9 and TRBJ1-2; perhaps TRBD1 as D (6 bases). In germline, CDR1 is SEHNR, CDR2 FQNEAQ (reference sequence). V lost 5 bases, J lost 2 bases, and 15 bases lay in between. The length of the CDR3 is 15 residues.

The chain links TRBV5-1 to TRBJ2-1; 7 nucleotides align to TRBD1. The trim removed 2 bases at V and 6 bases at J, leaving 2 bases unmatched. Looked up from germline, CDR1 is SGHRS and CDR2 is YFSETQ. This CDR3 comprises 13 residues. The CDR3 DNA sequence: TGCGCCAGCAGCTTAGGACAGGTCAATGAGCAGTTCTTC. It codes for CASSLGQVNEQFF. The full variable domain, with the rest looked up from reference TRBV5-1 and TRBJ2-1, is KAGVTQTPRYLIKTRGQQVTLSCSPISGHRSVSWYQQTPGQGLQFLFEYFSETQRNKGNFPGRFSGRQFSNSRSEMNVSTLELGDSALYLCASSLGQVNEQFFGPGTRLTVL.

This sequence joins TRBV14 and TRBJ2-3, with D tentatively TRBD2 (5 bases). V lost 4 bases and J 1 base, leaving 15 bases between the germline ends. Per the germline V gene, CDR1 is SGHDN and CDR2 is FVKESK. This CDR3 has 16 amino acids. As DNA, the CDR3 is TGTGCCAGCAGCCGAGTCGGACTCGGCGGCACAGATACGCAGTATTTT. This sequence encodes CASSRVGLGGTDTQYF.

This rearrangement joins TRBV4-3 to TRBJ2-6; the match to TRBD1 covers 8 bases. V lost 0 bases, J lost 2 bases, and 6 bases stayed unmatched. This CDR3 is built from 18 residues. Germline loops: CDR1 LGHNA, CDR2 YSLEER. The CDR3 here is CASSQDHRGWAGANVLTF. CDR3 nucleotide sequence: TGCGCCAGCAGCCAAGATCACAGGGGGTGGGCTGGGGCCAACGTCCTGACTTTC.